The TCR beta chain described here comes from a study of blood T cell repertoires in COVID-19 (dated by TCRdb to 2020 to 2022). Describing the broader study: The collaborator samples originated in the United States, Italy and Spain and spanned the acute and convalescent phases of COVID-19. The material from the prospective study consisted of cDNA or gDNA derived from T cells, B-cell-depleted T cells, or PBMCs. Subjects who had been exposed to COVID-19, were actively infected with it, or had recovered from it provided the deeply sampled blood TCRbeta repertoires that made up the dataset. The repertoires were made available in a free public database intended to serve as a resource for research on the immune response to SARS-CoV-2. Samples were obtained from the ongoing ImmuneRACE study (first 160 participants) and from 1,000 to 1,500 subjects provided by 6 global collaborators. A de-identified subject ID, COVID-19 status, age in years and sex were almost always included in the sample metadata. HLA class I and class II types, where available, came from metadata supplied by the sample provider rather than from assay-based typing. General conclusions and limits of the study: The amount of clinical and demographic metadata varied by source and participant and was provided uncurated.

From a lookup of the germline V gene (reference sequence), CDR1 and CDR2 are LNHDA and SQIVND. V lost 0 bases and J lost 1 base, and the count of bases not matched to a germline gene is 4. Inclusive of the bounding cysteine and phenylalanine, the CDR3 is 17 residues long. Only the CDR3 DNA stays, 51 bases, in frame from base 1. Collaborating institutions collected whole blood in K2EDTA tubes following their own protocols. For TCRbeta analysis, collaborator samples were shipped as frozen whole blood, as isolated PBMCs, or as DNA extracted from either sample type. TCRbeta CDR3 regions were amplified from genomic DNA by means of the immunoSEQ Assay, a bias-controlled multiplex PCR. As for the original processing: Nucleated cell counts per sample were estimated from amplification of reference gene primers within the assay. To quantify the absolute abundance of each unique TCRbeta CDR3 rearrangement, sequence reads were collapsed and filtered. For each sample, productive Simpson clonality was calculated as the square root of Simpson's diversity index across productive rearrangements. TCRdb obtained this table from immuneACCESS and retained in-frame rearrangements with V and J assigned. These tables miss some clones; where compared with another copy, unresolved V genes account for less than half of the shortfall, and the remainder is unexplained. V, J and clone size reflect that table, while D and trimming were determined from the DNA. This sample is represented by some 75,000 clones; 75% to 95% of them were singletons. Of the sample, 6% to 7.5% is held by the ten largest clones.

With regard to this clone: Its antigen target is currently unknown. No per-base quality is available; no much larger clone lies one base away.

Sequencing was carried out using peripheral blood. This TCR was recovered from a human donor in a cohort sampled during active COVID-19. The rearranged segments are TRBV19 and TRBJ2-3, and 10 junctional nucleotides match TRBD2. The CDR3 is CASSIEASGGGTDTQYF. The DNA is TGTGCCAGTAGTATAGAGGCTAGCGGGGGTGGCACAGATACGCAGTATTTT.